Sequencing of this T cell receptor (beta chain) was carried out in a study of tumor-infiltrating lymphocytes in localized non-small cell lung cancer. Looking at the study overall: From each patient, both tumor and uninvolved lung, non-adjacent to tumor, were sampled.

Turning to this clone: Its antigen is undetermined.

Clones were sequenced by immunoSEQ multiplex PCR, and TCRdb holds only the in-frame ones, with some missing. The table includes more than 9,500 clones, 84% detected once. General study points: Recurrence-free survival showed no association with tumor T-cell fraction. Different pieces of the same tissue were used for each assay.

The CDR3 has 17 residues. Trimming took off 4 bases at V and 0 bases at J, with 18 bases between the two ends. Germline CDR1 and CDR2: SGHDN and FVKESK. The V gene is TRBV14, the J gene TRBJ2-5, with a weak D call TRBD2 (6 bases). The TCR originated in a human donor with non-small cell lung cancer. Sequencing was done on a sample of lung tumor tissue. The CDR3 sequence: CASSRLPGLGYQETQYF. Written as DNA, the CDR3 is TGTGCCAGCAGCCGGCTGCCGGGACTGGGGTACCAAGAGACCCAGTACTTC. Full variable domain (missing parts from reference TRBV14 and TRBJ2-5): EAGVTQFPSHSVIEKGQTVTLRCDPISGHDNLYWYRRVMGKEIKFLLHFVKESKQDESGMPNNRFLAERTGGTYSTLKVQPAELEDSGVYFCASSRLPGLGYQETQYFGPGTRLLVL.